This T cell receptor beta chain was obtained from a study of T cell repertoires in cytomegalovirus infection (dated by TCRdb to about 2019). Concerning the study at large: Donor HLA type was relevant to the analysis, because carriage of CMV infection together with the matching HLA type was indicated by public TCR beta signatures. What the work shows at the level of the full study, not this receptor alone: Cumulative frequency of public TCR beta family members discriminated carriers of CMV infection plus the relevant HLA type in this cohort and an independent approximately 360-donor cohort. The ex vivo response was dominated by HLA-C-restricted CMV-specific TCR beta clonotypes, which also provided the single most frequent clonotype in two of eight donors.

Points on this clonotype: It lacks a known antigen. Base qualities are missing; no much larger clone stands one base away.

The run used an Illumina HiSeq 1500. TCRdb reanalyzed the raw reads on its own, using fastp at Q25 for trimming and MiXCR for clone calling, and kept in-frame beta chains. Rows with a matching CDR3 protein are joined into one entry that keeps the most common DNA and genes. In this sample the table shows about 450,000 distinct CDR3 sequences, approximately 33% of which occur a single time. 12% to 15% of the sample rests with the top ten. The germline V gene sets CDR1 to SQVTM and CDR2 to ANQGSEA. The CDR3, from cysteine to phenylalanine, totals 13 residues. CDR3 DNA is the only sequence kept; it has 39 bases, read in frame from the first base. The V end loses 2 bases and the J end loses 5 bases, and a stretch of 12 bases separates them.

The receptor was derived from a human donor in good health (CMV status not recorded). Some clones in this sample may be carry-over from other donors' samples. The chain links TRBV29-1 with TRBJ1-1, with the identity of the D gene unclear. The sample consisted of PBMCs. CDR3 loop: CSVERGVRTEAFF. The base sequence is TGCAGCGTTGAACGGGGTGTTAGGACTGAAGCTTTCTTT.